These 4 T cell receptor beta chains were all obtained from the same sample, sequenced in a study of blood T cell repertoires in COVID-19. TCRdb's table, derived via immunoSEQ multiplex PCR, lists solely in-frame clones and lacks some. The repertoire holds fewer than 300,000 clones, about 83% seen once, with roughly 5.8% in the top ten. The sequencing sample was made of peripheral blood. The receptors originated from a man older than 75 with acute or convalescent COVID-19.

The chain carries TRBV5-1 and TRBJ2-1; 12 positions match TRBD2. There are 15 residues in the CDR3. Germline V CDR1 and CDR2: SGHRS, YFSETQ. V shed 1 base, J shed 9 bases, and the junction held 5 bases outside the gene matches. CDR3 sequence: CASSLTLAGGGEQFF. The CDR3 DNA is TGCGCCAGCAGCTTGACCCTAGCGGGAGGGGGTGAGCAGTTCTTC.

The rearrangement joins TRBV18 to TRBJ2-7; the D gene is possibly TRBD2 (6 bases). This CDR3 is built from 14 residues. Germline CDR1 reads KGHSH; CDR2 reads LQKENI. Trimming took off 2 bases at V and 6 bases at J, with 14 bases between the two ends. The CDR3 sequence: CASSPFPGAGEQYF. CDR3 bases: TGTGCCAGCTCACCATTTCCGGGAGCAGGCGAGCAGTACTTC.

V gene TRBV7-2 combines with J gene TRBJ1-5; D is ambiguous. The germline gives CDR1 SGHTA, CDR2 FQGNSA. Trimming removed 1 base at V and 6 bases at J, with 7 bases between. CDR3 length: 13 residues. The CDR3 protein is CASSLESGQPQHF. The DNA for the CDR3 is TGTGCCAGCAGCTTAGAGTCAGGTCAGCCCCAGCATTTT.

The chain carries TRBV5-6 and TRBJ2-6; TRBD1 agrees at 9 bases. The CDR3 spans 17 residues. CDR1 and CDR2 from the germline V gene are SGHDT and YYEEEE. The trim removed 3 bases at V and 1 base at J, leaving 5 bases unmatched. CDR3 bases: TGTGCCAGCAGCTCCGGGACAGGGTTGTCTGGGGCCAACGTCCTGACTTTC. Its translation is CASSSGTGLSGANVLTF.